This TCR beta chain was sequenced during a study of cytomegalovirus exposure and HLA in healthy donors. A few counts support this clone. V shed 3 bases and J 9 bases; nucleotides not matched to a gene: 4. The CDR3 sequence is 13 residues long. The germline CDR1 and CDR2 sequences are MNHEY and SMNVEV (reference sequence). The primer mix had 60 Vbeta and 13 Jbeta primers. Some clones are missing from TCRdb's copy, which holds only in-frame ones; the method was immunoSEQ multiplex PCR. Among 130,000 to 150,000 clones, roughly 73% were seen once, and the ten largest hold 14%. Sample: PBMCs. This receptor was obtained from a human donor in good health. The chain carries TRBV27 and TRBJ2-1; 8 nucleotides match TRBD1. The CDR3: CASSFAGGCEQFF. CDR3 DNA sequence: TGTGCCAGCAGTTTCGCAGGGGGCTGTGAGCAGTTCTTC.